The source of this T cell receptor (beta chain) is a study of T cells after yellow fever vaccination. As for the study in general: SMART-Seq v4 Ultra Low Input handled preparation of low-cell-number fractions.

5'RACE template switching added a universal primer site and UMIs to TCR cDNA. Each CDR3 protein is one row after TCRdb ran MiXCR on the 5' RACE reads. The repertoire holds fewer than 650,000 distinct CDR3 sequences, with 21% as singletons. This clonotype has a handful of counts. Its specificity is not known. The study, taken as a whole, reports: Contamination of FACS-sorted repertoires by abundant clonotypes from the bulk population could occur. Detected again after the booster were most primary-vaccination clones, at 95% to 98% CD4 and around 91% CD8.

The starting material was PBMCs, obtained approximately 22 days after the first yellow fever vaccination. The sequence derives from a young man who received the YFV17D yellow fever vaccine.

The CDR3 loop reads CASSRDRTAQYF. CDR3 nucleotides: TGTGCCAGCAGCAGGGACCGGACAGCTCAGTACTTC. This chain links TRBV7-2 with TRBJ2-4, with TRBD1 as a possible D gene (6 bases). Germline V gives CDR1 SGHTA, CDR2 FQGNSA. The CDR3 is 12 amino acids. V was trimmed by 5 bases and J by 12 bases, leaving 14 bases between them.